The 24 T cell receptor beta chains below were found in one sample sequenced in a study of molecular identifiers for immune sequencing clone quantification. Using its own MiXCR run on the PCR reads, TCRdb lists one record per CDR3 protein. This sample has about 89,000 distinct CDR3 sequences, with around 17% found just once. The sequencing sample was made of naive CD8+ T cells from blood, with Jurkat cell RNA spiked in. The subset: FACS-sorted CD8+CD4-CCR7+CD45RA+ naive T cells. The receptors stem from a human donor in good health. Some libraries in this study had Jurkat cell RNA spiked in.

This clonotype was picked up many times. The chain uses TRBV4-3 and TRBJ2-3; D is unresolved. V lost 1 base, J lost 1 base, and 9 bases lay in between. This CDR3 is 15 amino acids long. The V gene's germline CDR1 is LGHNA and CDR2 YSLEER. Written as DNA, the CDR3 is TGCGCCAGCAGCCAAGGGCTCTTAGGCACAGATACGCAGTATTTT. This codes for CASSQGLLGTDTQYF.

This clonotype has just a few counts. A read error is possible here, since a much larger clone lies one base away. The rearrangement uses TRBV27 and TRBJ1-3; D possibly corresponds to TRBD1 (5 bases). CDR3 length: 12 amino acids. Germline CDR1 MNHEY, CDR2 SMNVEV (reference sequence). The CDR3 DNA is TGTGCCGGCAGTAACCGGGGTGGCGGGACCTATTTT. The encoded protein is CAGSNRGGGTYF.

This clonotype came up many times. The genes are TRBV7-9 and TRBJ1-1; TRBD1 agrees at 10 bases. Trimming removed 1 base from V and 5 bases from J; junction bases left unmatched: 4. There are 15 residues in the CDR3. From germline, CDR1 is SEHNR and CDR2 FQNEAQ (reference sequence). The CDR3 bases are TGTGCCAGCAGCTTAGGACAGGGGGCGTCTACTGAAGCTTTCTTT. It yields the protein CASSLGQGASTEAFF.

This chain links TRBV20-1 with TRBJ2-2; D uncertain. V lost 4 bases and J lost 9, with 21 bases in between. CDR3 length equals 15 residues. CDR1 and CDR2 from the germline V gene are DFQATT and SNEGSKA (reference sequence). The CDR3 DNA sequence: TGCAGTGCTACCTCCCGCCCGCCTCCCCCCCGGGAGCTGTTTTTT. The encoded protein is CSATSRPPPPRELFF.

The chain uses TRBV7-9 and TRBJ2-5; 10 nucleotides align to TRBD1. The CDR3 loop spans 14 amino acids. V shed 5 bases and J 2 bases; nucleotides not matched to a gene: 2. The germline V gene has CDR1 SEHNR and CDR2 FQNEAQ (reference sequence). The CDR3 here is CASSPGQGQETQYF. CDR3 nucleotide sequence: TGTGCCAGCAGCCCGGGACAGGGGCAAGAGACCCAGTACTTC.

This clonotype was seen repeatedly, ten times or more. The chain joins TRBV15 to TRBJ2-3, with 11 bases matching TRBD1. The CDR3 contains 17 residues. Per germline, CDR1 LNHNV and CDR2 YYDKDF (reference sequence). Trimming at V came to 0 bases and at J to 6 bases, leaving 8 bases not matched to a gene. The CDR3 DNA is TGTGCCACCAGCAGAGATCGGGACAGGGGGAGTTTGGATACGCAGTATTTT. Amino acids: CATSRDRDRGSLDTQYF.

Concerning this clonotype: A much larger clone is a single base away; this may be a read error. In DNA, the CDR3 is TGCGCCAGCAGCCAGACCCGATTAGGTCGGGCAGACCTCAAAGACATTCAGTACTTC. This gives the protein CASSQTRLGRADLKDIQYF. V usage is TRBV4-1 and J usage is TRBJ2-4; D is ambiguous. The CDR3 length is 19 residues. Germline V lookup: CDR1 MGHRA, CDR2 YSYEKL.

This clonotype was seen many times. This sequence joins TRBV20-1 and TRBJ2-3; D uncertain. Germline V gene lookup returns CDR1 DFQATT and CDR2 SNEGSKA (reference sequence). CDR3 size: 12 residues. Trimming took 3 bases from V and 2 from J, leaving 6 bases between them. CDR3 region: CSARAITDTQYF. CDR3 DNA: TGCAGTGCTAGGGCCATCACAGATACGCAGTATTTT.

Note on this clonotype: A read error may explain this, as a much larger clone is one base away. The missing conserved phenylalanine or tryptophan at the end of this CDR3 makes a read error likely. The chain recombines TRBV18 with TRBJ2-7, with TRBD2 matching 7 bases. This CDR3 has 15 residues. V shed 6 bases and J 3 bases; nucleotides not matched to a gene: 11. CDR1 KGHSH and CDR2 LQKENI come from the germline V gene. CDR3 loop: CASSLGGSAFYEQYL. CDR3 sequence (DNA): TGTGCCAGCTCCTTGGGAGGGAGCGCCTTCTACGAGCAGTACCTC.

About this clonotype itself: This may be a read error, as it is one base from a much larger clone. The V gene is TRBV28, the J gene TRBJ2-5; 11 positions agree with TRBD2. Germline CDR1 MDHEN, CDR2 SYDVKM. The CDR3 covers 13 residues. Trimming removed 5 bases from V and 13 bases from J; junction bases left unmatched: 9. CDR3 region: CASSHIGSGGVYF. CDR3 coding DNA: TGTGCCAGCAGTCACATAGGTAGCGGGGGGGTGTACTTC. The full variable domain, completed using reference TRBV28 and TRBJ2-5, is DVKVTQSSRYLVKRTGEKVFLECVQDMDHENMFWYRQDPGLGLRLIYFSYDVKMKEKGDIPEGYSVSREKKERFSLILESASTNQTSMYLCASSHIGSGGVYFGPGTRLLVL.

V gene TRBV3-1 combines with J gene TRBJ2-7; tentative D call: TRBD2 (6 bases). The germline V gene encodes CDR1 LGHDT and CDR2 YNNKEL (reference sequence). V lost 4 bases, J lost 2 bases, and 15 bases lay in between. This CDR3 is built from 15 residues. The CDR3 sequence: CASSRDLGGPYEQYF. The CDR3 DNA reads TGTGCCAGCAGCCGAGATTTGGGAGGCCCCTACGAGCAGTACTTC.

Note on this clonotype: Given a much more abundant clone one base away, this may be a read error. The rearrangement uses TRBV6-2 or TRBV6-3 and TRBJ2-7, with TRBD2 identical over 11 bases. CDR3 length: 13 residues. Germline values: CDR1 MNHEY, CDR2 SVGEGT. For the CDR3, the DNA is TGTGCCAGCACCGGGACTAGCGGCTACGTGCAGTACTTC. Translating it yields CASTGTSGYVQYF.

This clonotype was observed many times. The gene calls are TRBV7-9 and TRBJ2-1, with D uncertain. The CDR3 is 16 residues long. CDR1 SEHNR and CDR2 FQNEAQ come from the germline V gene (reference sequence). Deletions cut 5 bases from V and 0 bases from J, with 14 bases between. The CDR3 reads CASSPSLLSSYNEQFF. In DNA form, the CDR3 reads TGTGCCAGCAGCCCCAGTCTTTTGAGCTCCTACAATGAGCAGTTCTTC.

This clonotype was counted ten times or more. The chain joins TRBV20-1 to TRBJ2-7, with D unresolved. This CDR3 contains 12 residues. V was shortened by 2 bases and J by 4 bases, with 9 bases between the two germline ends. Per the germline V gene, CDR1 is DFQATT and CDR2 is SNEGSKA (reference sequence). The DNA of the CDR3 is TGCAGTGCTAGAATATTGGATTACGAGCAGTACTTC. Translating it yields CSARILDYEQYF.

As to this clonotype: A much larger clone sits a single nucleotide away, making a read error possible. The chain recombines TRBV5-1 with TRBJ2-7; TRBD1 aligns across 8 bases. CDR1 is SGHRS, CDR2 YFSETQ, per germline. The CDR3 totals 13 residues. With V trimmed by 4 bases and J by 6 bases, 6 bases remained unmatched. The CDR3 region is CASSRTGSSEQYF. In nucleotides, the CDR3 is TGCGCCAGCAGCCGGACAGGGTCTAGCGAGCAGTACTTC.

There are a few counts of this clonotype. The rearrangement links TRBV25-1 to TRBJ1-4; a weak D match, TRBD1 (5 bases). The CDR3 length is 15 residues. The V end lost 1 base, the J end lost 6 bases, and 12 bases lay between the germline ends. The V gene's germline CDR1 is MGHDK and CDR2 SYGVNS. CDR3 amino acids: CASSEWAGMDEKLFF. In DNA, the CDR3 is TGTGCCAGCAGTGAATGGGCAGGGATGGATGAAAAACTGTTTTTT. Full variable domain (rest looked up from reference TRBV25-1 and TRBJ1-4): EADIYQTPRYLVIGTGKKITLECSQTMGHDKMYWYQQDPGMELHLIHYSYGVNSTEKGDLSSESTVSRIRTEHFPLTLESARPSHTSQYLCASSEWAGMDEKLFFGSGTQLSVL.

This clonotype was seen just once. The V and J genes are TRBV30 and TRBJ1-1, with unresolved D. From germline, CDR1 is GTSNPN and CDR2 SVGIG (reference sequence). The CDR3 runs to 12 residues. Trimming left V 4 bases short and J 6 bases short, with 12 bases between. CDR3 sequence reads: CAWTVFGAEAFF. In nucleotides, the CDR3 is TGTGCCTGGACGGTGTTCGGTGCTGAAGCTTTCTTT.

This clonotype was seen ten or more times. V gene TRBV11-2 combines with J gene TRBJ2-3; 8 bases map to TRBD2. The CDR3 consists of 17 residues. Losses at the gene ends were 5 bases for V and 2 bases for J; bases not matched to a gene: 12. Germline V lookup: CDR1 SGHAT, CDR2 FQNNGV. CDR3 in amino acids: CASSTGGTLPFTDTQYF. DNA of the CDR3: TGTGCCAGCAGCACGGGGGGGACTCTTCCCTTCACAGATACGCAGTATTTT.

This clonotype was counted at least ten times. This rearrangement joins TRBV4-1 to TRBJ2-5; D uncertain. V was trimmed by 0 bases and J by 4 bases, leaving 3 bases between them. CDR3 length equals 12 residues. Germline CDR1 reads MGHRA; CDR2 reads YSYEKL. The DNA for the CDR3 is TGCGCCAGCAGCCAAGATCGAGAGACCCAGTACTTC. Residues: CASSQDRETQYF.

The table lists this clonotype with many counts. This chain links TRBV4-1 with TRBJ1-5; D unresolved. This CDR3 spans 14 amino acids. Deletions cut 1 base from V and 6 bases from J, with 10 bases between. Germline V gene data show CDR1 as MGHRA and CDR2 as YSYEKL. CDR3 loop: CASSQVAFGQPQHF. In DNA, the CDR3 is TGCGCCAGCAGCCAAGTTGCCTTCGGTCAGCCCCAGCATTTT.

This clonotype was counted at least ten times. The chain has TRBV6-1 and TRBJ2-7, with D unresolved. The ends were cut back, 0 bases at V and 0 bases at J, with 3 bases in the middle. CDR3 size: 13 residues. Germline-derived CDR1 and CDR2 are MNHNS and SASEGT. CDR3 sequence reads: CASSEAVSYEQYF. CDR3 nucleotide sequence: TGTGCCAGCAGTGAAGCGGTCTCCTACGAGCAGTACTTC.

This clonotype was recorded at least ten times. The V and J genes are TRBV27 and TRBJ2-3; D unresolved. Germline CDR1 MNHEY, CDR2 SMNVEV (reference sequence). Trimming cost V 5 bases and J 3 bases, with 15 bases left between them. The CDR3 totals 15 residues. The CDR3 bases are TGTGCCAGCAGTACGGAGACCAGTGGTACAGATACGCAGTATTTT. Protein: CASSTETSGTDTQYF.

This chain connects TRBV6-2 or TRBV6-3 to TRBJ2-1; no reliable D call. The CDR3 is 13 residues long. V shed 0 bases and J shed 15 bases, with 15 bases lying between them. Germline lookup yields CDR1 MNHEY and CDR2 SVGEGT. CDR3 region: CASSYSNSIRRFF. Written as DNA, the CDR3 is TGTGCCAGCAGTTACTCGAATTCGATTCGTCGGTTCTTC.

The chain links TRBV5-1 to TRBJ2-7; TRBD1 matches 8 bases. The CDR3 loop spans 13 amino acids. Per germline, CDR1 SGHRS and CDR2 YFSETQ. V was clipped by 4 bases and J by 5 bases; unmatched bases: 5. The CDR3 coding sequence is TGCGCCAGCAGCGATGGACAGGGCCACGAGCAGTACTTC. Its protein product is CASSDGQGHEQYF.